The 26 T cell receptor beta chains presented below share a single source sample, sequenced in a study of control samples from healthy donors and cancer patients. Generated by immunoSEQ multiplex PCR, the TCRdb table keeps only in-frame clones and is missing some. The sample features about 200,000 clones, with roughly 2% in its top ten. Sequences were obtained from blood. Source of these receptors: a woman aged 25-40 years in good health.

This chain connects TRBV3-1 (or the pseudogene TRBV3-2) to TRBJ1-1, with TRBD1 matching over 10 bases. After removal of 6 bases from V and 4 bases from J, the junction contained 8 bases not matched to a gene. The germline V gene encodes CDR1 LGHDT and CDR2 YNNKEL (reference sequence). The length of the CDR3 is 15 residues. In DNA form, the CDR3 reads TGTGCCAGCAGTCCAAGGGGACAGGGGCCCACTGAAGCTTTCTTT. Residues: CASSPRGQGPTEAFF.

This sequence joins TRBV25-1 and TRBJ1-2, with 8 nucleotides matching TRBD1. The germline V gene encodes CDR1 MGHDK and CDR2 SYGVNS. The ends lost 3 bases at V and 6 bases at J; junction bases unmatched: 6. The CDR3 runs 14 residues. The CDR3 nucleotides read TGTGCCAGCAGTGACCGGGACAGGACACATGGCTACACCTTC. It translates to CASSDRDRTHGYTF.

The gene calls are TRBV27 and TRBJ2-1; TRBD1 aligns across 9 bases. CDR3 length equals 12 residues. CDR1 MNHEY and CDR2 SMNVEV come from the germline V gene (reference sequence). V trimming: 6 bases; J trimming: 15 bases; junction bases outside the gene matches: 9. As DNA, the CDR3 is TGTGCCAGCAGGGACAGGGGAACACGGTGGTTCTTC. Protein: CASRDRGTRWFF.

The chain combines TRBV5-4 with TRBJ2-7; TRBD2 might be the D (6 bases). V was cut by 4 bases and J by 2 bases, with 13 bases left in between. The CDR3 has 14 amino acids. Germline CDR1 SGHNT, CDR2 YYREEE (reference sequence). The CDR3 region has the DNA TGTGCCAGCAGCGTGGGACTGCGAACCTACGAGCAGTACTTC. It specifies CASSVGLRTYEQYF.

Concerning this clone itself: A junction boundary mismatches the germline segment, possibly from a read error. The CDR3 DNA reads TGTGCCAGCAGTAGACGTGGGGCGGGTCTACCCGGTCATTTT. This codes for CASSRRGAGLPGHF. The V call is TRBV28, the J call TRBJ1-4, with a tentative D call TRBD1 (5 bases). CDR1 and CDR2 (germline): MDHEN, SYDVKM. The CDR3 has 14 amino acids.

The chain couples TRBV19 to TRBJ1-2; the D gene is possibly TRBD1 (5 bases). Deletions cut 4 bases from V and 5 bases from J, with 14 bases between. Germline V CDR1 and CDR2: LNHDA, SQIVND (reference sequence). CDR3 length: 14 amino acids. CDR3 in DNA: TGTGCCAGTAGTACCCCAGGGAGGGAATATGGCTACACCTTC. Its translation is CASSTPGREYGYTF.

V usage is TRBV7-8 and J usage is TRBJ1-1; no clear D. Trimming stripped 5 bases from V and 4 bases from J, with 23 bases between. The CDR3 is made up of 17 amino acids. The V gene's germline CDR1 is SGHVS and CDR2 FQNEAQ. CDR3 loop: CASSPEGRGAFSTEAFF. The CDR3 nucleotides are TGTGCCAGCAGCCCCGAGGGCCGCGGAGCCTTTTCCACTGAAGCTTTCTTT. Drawing the rest from reference TRBV7-8 and TRBJ1-1, the complete variable domain is GAGVSQSPRYKVAKRGQDVALRCDPISGHVSLFWYQQALGQGPEFLTYFQNEAQLDKSGLPSDRFFAERPEGSVSTLKIQRTQQEDSAVYLCASSPEGRGAFSTEAFFGQGTRLTVV.

The chain employs TRBV6-5 and TRBJ1-2; D gene uncertain. CDR1 and CDR2 from the germline V gene are MNHEY and SVGAGI. The CDR3 is made up of 15 amino acids. The V and J ends lost 2 bases and 6 bases respectively, with 16 bases between them. For the CDR3, the DNA is TGTGCCAGCAGTTACAACGGAGCACCTGAGAATGGCTACACCTTC. This codes for CASSYNGAPENGYTF.

The chain combines TRBV28 with TRBJ1-4; maybe TRBD1 (5 bases). CDR3 length: 16 residues. Germline CDR1 is MDHEN and CDR2 is SYDVKM. Trimming took off 3 bases at V and 8 bases at J, with 19 bases between the two ends. The CDR3, as DNA: TGTGCCAGCAGTTTCCGGCAAGGGGTTAAATTAGAAAAACTGTTTTTT. Encoded protein: CASSFRQGVKLEKLFF. The variable domain in full, with the rest retrieved from reference TRBV28 and TRBJ1-4, is DVKVTQSSRYLVKRTGEKVFLECVQDMDHENMFWYRQDPGLGLRLIYFSYDVKMKEKGDIPEGYSVSREKKERFSLILESASTNQTSMYLCASSFRQGVKLEKLFFGSGTQLSVL.

Frequency places this clone as medium-sized. The chain recombines TRBV2 with TRBJ1-1; TRBD1 is a possible D gene (5 bases). The CDR3 totals 14 residues. Germline CDR1 reads SNHLY; CDR2 reads FYNNEI. V lost 3 bases to trimming and J lost 5 bases, with 13 bases between them. The CDR3 DNA reads as TGTGCCAGCAGTGAGTGGGGCCCGGGGACTGAAGCTTTCTTT. The encoded protein is CASSEWGPGTEAFF.

The chain links TRBV6-5 to TRBJ1-5; maybe TRBD1 (6 bases). V shed 4 bases and J shed 2 bases, with 12 bases lying between them. The CDR3 runs to 15 residues. The germline V gene has CDR1 MNHEY and CDR2 SVGAGI. CDR3 coding DNA: TGTGCCAGCAGTTTACAGGGTAGAGGCAATCAGCCCCAGCATTTT. This translates into CASSLQGRGNQPQHF.

The rearrangement joins TRBV7-6 to TRBJ1-5; 8 bases are a match to TRBD1. V was pared by 3 bases and J by 0 bases, with 4 bases of the junction left unmatched. Germline assignment: CDR1 SGHVS and CDR2 FNYEAQ. This CDR3 spans 16 amino acids. CDR3 sequence (DNA): TGTGCCAGCAGCTTGGGACAGGCCCATAGCAATCAGCCCCAGCATTTT. This sequence encodes CASSLGQAHSNQPQHF.

The chain carries TRBV14 and TRBJ1-2; D uncertain. CDR3 size: 14 residues. CDR1 and CDR2 (germline): SGHDN, FVKESK. V was trimmed by 5 bases and J by 0 bases, leaving 10 bases between them. CDR3 coding DNA: TGTGCCAGCAGCGGGGATCAAGCTAACTATGGCTACACCTTC. It translates to CASSGDQANYGYTF.

J is TRBJ1-2 and V is TRBV7-2; D not resolved. CDR3 length: 14 amino acids. The germline V gene encodes CDR1 SGHTA and CDR2 FQGNSA. Trimming stripped 1 base from V and 2 bases from J, with 8 bases between. The CDR3 loop is CASSLVAGNYGYTF. CDR3 nucleotide sequence: TGTGCCAGCAGCTTAGTGGCGGGGAACTATGGCTACACCTTC.

Here the CDR3 DNA reads TGTGCCAGCAGCTTAGCGGGGACCAAAAACATTCAGTACTTC. This encodes CASSLAGTKNIQYF. V is TRBV7-2 and J is TRBJ2-4; D unresolved. V shed 0 bases and J shed 2 bases, with 5 bases lying between them. From germline, CDR1 is SGHTA and CDR2 FQGNSA. This CDR3 comprises 14 residues.

The V gene is TRBV28, the J gene TRBJ1-5; perhaps TRBD1 as D (6 bases). In germline, CDR1 is MDHEN, CDR2 SYDVKM. The CDR3 runs to 16 residues. V was shortened by 1 base and J by 2 bases, with 12 bases between the two germline ends. The CDR3 DNA is TGTGCCAGCAGTTTATTTGGGACATCAGGCAATCAGCCCCAGCATTTT. This gives the protein CASSLFGTSGNQPQHF. The full variable domain, with the rest looked up from reference TRBV28 and TRBJ1-5, is DVKVTQSSRYLVKRTGEKVFLECVQDMDHENMFWYRQDPGLGLRLIYFSYDVKMKEKGDIPEGYSVSREKKERFSLILESASTNQTSMYLCASSLFGTSGNQPQHFGDGTRLSIL.

In DNA, the CDR3 is TGTGCCAGCAGCCCGACAGGGATCTATGGCTACACCTTC. This sequence encodes CASSPTGIYGYTF. The genes are TRBV7-9 and TRBJ1-2, with 7 bases identical to TRBD1. This CDR3 spans 13 amino acids. V dropped 5 bases and J dropped 4; count of bases not matched to a gene: 4. CDR1 and CDR2 (germline): SEHNR, FQNEAQ (reference sequence).

The chain employs TRBV4-1 and TRBJ2-3; 8 nucleotides agree with TRBD1. This CDR3 is 17 amino acids long. CDR1 is MGHRA and CDR2 is YSYEKL in the germline V gene. V shed 0 bases, J shed 1 base, and the junction held 6 bases outside the gene matches. The DNA of the CDR3 is TGCGCCAGCAGCCAAGATCCACAGGGGGTTGGCACAGATACGCAGTATTTT. It specifies CASSQDPQGVGTDTQYF.

The gene calls are TRBV3-1 (or the pseudogene TRBV3-2) and TRBJ1-2; D is unclear. The germline V gene has CDR1 LGHDT and CDR2 YNNKEL (reference sequence). Between the trimmed V and J ends, which lost 1 base and 11 bases, there was a span of 11 bases. The CDR3 length is 12 residues. The CDR3 is CASSQVLSGYTF. CDR3 coding DNA: TGTGCCAGCAGCCAAGTTCTCTCGGGTTACACCTTC.

CDR3 loop: CASSEQGVQNSPLHF. The CDR3 bases are TGTGCCAGCAGCGAACAGGGGGTTCAGAATTCACCCCTCCACTTT. This chain connects TRBV7-2 to TRBJ1-6, with 8 bases aligning to TRBD1. Germline V CDR1 and CDR2: SGHTA, FQGNSA. V gave up 5 bases and J gave up 7 bases; unmatched junction bases: 7. There are 15 residues in the CDR3.

This chain links TRBV4-1 with TRBJ1-1; 10 nucleotides agree with TRBD1. This CDR3 comprises 15 residues. CDR1 and CDR2 from the germline V gene are MGHRA and YSYEKL. V lost 2 bases, J lost 4 bases, and 4 bases stayed unmatched. The CDR3 bases are TGCGCCAGCAGCCAACGGCGACAGGGGGCCACTGAAGCTTTCTTT. Translation gives CASSQRRQGATEAFF.

The chain uses TRBV3-1 (or the pseudogene TRBV3-2) and TRBJ2-7; D gene ambiguous. The germline V and J ends were trimmed by 4 bases and 5 bases, with 12 bases remaining between them. The V gene's germline CDR1 is LGHDT and CDR2 YNNKEL (reference sequence). The CDR3 is 13 residues long. The chain's CDR3 is CASSPFSRDEQYF. CDR3 DNA sequence: TGTGCCAGCAGCCCATTCTCTAGAGACGAGCAGTACTTC.

V usage is TRBV12-3 or TRBV12-4 and J usage is TRBJ1-6; no reliable D call. CDR3 size: 12 residues. V was shortened by 6 bases and J by 8 bases, with 8 bases between the two germline ends. CDR3 DNA: TGTGCCAGCAGCGACTACTATTCACCCCTCCACTTT. Translated: CASSDYYSPLHF.

The V call is TRBV20-1, the J call TRBJ1-2; D ambiguous. Germline values: CDR1 DFQATT, CDR2 SNEGSKA (reference sequence). Trimming took off 5 bases at V and 8 bases at J, with 12 bases between the two ends. The CDR3 is made up of 11 amino acids. CDR3 sequence: CSAYTGRGYTF. The DNA for the CDR3 is TGCAGTGCTTACACGGGCAGGGGCTACACCTTC.

The rearrangement uses TRBV27 and TRBJ1-2; a possible D gene is TRBD1 (5 bases). The V end was cut by 5 bases, the J end by 1 base, with 8 bases between. Germline CDR1 and CDR2: MNHEY and SMNVEV (reference sequence). The CDR3 runs to 13 residues. The CDR3 loop reads CASSPQGNYGYTF. The CDR3 DNA reads as TGTGCCAGCAGTCCCCAGGGTAACTATGGCTACACCTTC.

The chain combines TRBV12-3 or TRBV12-4 with TRBJ1-5; D possibly corresponds to TRBD1 (6 bases). V was pared by 4 bases and J by 4 bases, with 8 bases between. The CDR3 spans 13 residues. The CDR3 region is CASSWTENQPQHF. CDR3 bases: TGTGCCAGCAGTTGGACAGAGAATCAGCCCCAGCATTTT.